Presented here are 5 T cell receptor beta chains from one specimen sequenced in a study of blood T cell repertoires in COVID-19. Only in-frame clones appear in the TCRdb table, and some are missing; sequencing was by immunoSEQ multiplex PCR. The data show approximately 110,000 clones, with 75% to 90% seen just once and 3.2% held by the top ten. Source material: peripheral blood. The receptors here all came from a woman older than 75 with COVID-19, enrolled during active disease.

V gene TRBV6-2 or TRBV6-3 combines with J gene TRBJ1-5; 9 bases match TRBD1. Per germline, CDR1 MNHEY and CDR2 SVGEGT. Unmatched junction bases numbered 4, after V lost 2 bases and J lost 5 bases. There are 15 residues in the CDR3. The DNA for the CDR3 is TGTGCCAGCAGTTACGTGGACAGGGGCCATCAGCCCCAGCATTTT. This gives the protein CASSYVDRGHQPQHF.

The chain has TRBV7-9 and TRBJ1-2, with unresolved D. The CDR3 runs to 13 residues. The V and J ends lost 5 bases and 3 bases respectively, with 10 bases between them. Germline lookup yields CDR1 SEHNR and CDR2 FQNEAQ (reference sequence). The CDR3 here is CASSQGRYYGYTF. The DNA of the CDR3 is TGTGCCAGCAGCCAAGGCAGGTACTATGGCTACACCTTC.

This chain joins TRBV2 and TRBJ1-5; D gene ambiguous. The V end lost 3 bases, the J end lost 5 bases, and 5 bases lay between the germline ends. From germline, CDR1 is SNHLY and CDR2 FYNNEI. There are 12 residues in the CDR3. The CDR3 reads CASSDPDQPQHF. As DNA, the CDR3 is TGTGCCAGCAGTGATCCGGATCAGCCCCAGCATTTT. The complete variable domain, with remaining parts taken from reference TRBV2 and TRBJ1-5, reads EPEVTQTPSHQVTQMGQEVILRCVPISNHLYFYWYRQILGQKVEFLVSFYNNEISEKSEIFDDQFSVERPDGSNFTLKIRSTKLEDSAMYFCASSDPDQPQHFGDGTRLSIL.

This clone was counted only a few times. This chain connects TRBV7-2 to TRBJ1-4; 8 bases fit TRBD1. Germline values: CDR1 SGHTA, CDR2 FQGNSA. The trim removed 3 bases at V and 4 bases at J, leaving 4 bases unmatched. This CDR3 contains 15 residues. The CDR3 sequence: CASSFTGGGNEKLFF. CDR3 DNA: TGTGCCAGCAGCTTCACAGGGGGGGGTAATGAAAAACTGTTTTTT.

The chain recombines TRBV5-6 with TRBJ1-2; 11 bases are shared with TRBD1. Per germline, CDR1 SGHDT and CDR2 YYEEEE. Germline trimming cut 4 bases from V and 4 bases from J; bases unmatched to any gene: 3. CDR3 length: 14 residues. The CDR3 region has the DNA TGTGCCAGCAGCCCCGGGACAGGGGGCTATGGCTACACCTTC. Protein sequence: CASSPGTGGYGYTF.